The T cell receptor (beta chain) described here comes from a study of cytomegalovirus exposure and HLA in healthy donors. Germline CDR1 reads SGHRS; CDR2 reads YFSETQ. Trimming took off 2 bases at V and 4 bases at J, with 9 bases between the two ends. This CDR3 is built from 13 residues. Amplification used 60 Vbeta primers and 13 Jbeta primers. Assay used: immunoSEQ multiplex PCR; TCRdb lists only in-frame clones, some missing. The sample lists 100,000 to 150,000 clones, approximately 87% occurring once. The origin of this receptor is a man aged 18 to 35 in good health and CMV-seropositive. The chain carries TRBV5-1 and TRBJ2-5, with D possibly matching TRBD2 (6 bases). The source material was PBMCs. The CDR3 nucleotides read TGCGCCAGCAGCTTCGTTAGCGGAGAGACCCAGTACTTC. Translated, it gives CASSFVSGETQYF. Full variable domain (rest looked up from reference TRBV5-1 and TRBJ2-5): KAGVTQTPRYLIKTRGQQVTLSCSPISGHRSVSWYQQTPGQGLQFLFEYFSETQRNKGNFPGRFSGRQFSNSRSEMNVSTLELGDSALYLCASSFVSGETQYFGPGTRLLVL.